Presented here are 32 T cell receptor beta chains from one specimen sequenced in a study of tumor-infiltrating lymphocytes in localized non-small cell lung cancer. Here immunoSEQ multiplex PCR was the method, and the copy in TCRdb shows in-frame clones only, minus some. The sample holds under 35,000 clones; approximately 83% are singletons and the top ten take roughly 2%. Input material: lung tumor tissue. The receptors derive from a human donor with non-small cell lung cancer.

This clone was counted only a few times. The rearrangement uses TRBV7-8 and TRBJ1-3, with D tentatively TRBD1 (5 bases). Germline V gives CDR1 SGHVS, CDR2 FQNEAQ. The CDR3 has 15 residues. Deletions cut 2 bases from V and 1 base from J, with 9 bases between. CDR3 amino acids: CASSLLSGSGNTIYF. The CDR3 nucleotides are TGTGCCAGCAGCTTACTATCAGGGTCTGGAAACACCATATATTTT.

This rearrangement joins TRBV6-5 to TRBJ1-2; 9 bases match TRBD1. J was trimmed by 1 base and V by 2 bases; bases with no gene match: 5. Germline CDR1 reads MNHEY; CDR2 reads SVGAGI. This CDR3 has 16 amino acids. CDR3 protein: CASSYRPGQGNYGYTF. CDR3 bases: TGTGCCAGCAGTTACCGACCGGGACAGGGTAACTATGGCTACACCTTC.

The chain employs TRBV5-1 and TRBJ1-4; 7 bases are shared with TRBD1. This CDR3 contains 13 residues. Germline V lookup: CDR1 SGHRS, CDR2 YFSETQ. The trim removed 0 bases at V and 8 bases at J, leaving 1 base unmatched. CDR3 protein: CASSLEDREKLFF. The CDR3 bases are TGCGCCAGCAGCTTGGAGGACAGGGAAAAACTGTTTTTT.

The chain employs TRBV2 and TRBJ2-7; no firm D call. Trimming took 7 bases from V and 3 from J, leaving 10 bases between them. The CDR3 covers 12 residues. Germline V gives CDR1 SNHLY, CDR2 FYNNEI. This chain's CDR3 is CASKAGYYEQYF. The CDR3 DNA reads as TGTGCCAGCAAGGCAGGATACTACGAGCAGTACTTC.

The J gene is TRBJ2-5, the V gene TRBV5-4; TRBD1 or TRBD2 may be the D gene (5 bases each). CDR3 length: 14 residues. V lost 4 bases to trimming and J lost 5 bases, with 15 bases between them. In germline, CDR1 is SGHNT, CDR2 YYREEE (reference sequence). The CDR3 coding sequence is TGTGCCAGCAGCCCCGGGACCGTCTCGGAGACCCAGTACTTC. Its protein is CASSPGTVSETQYF.

This clone was counted once. This chain joins TRBV5-4 and TRBJ2-3; D not resolved. V lost 1 base to trimming and J lost 3 bases, with 6 bases between them. Germline CDR1 reads SGHNT; CDR2 reads YYREEE (reference sequence). This CDR3 is built from 13 residues. This CDR3 is CASSLNPTDTQYF. The DNA of the CDR3 is TGTGCCAGCAGCTTGAATCCGACAGATACGCAGTATTTT.

The rearrangement uses TRBV19 and TRBJ1-2, with D possibly TRBD1 on 5 matching bases. Germline lookup yields CDR1 LNHDA and CDR2 SQIVND (reference sequence). The CDR3 covers 14 residues. V shed 5 bases and J shed 4 bases, with 14 bases lying between them. In nucleotides, the CDR3 is TGTGCCAGTAGTCCCCCGGGGGTTGGCTATGGCTACACCTTC. Translation gives CASSPPGVGYGYTF. Full variable domain (missing parts from reference TRBV19 and TRBJ1-2): DGGITQSPKYLFRKEGQNVTLSCEQNLNHDAMYWYRQDPGQGLRLIYYSQIVNDFQKGDIAEGYSVSREKKESFPLTVTSAQKNPTAFYLCASSPPGVGYGYTFGSGTRLTVV.

The chain is built from TRBV6-5 and TRBJ1-2; no clear D. Germline V lookup: CDR1 MNHEY, CDR2 SVGAGI. This CDR3 spans 16 amino acids. V dropped 0 bases and J dropped 3 bases, with 14 bases sitting between them. The CDR3 nucleotides read TGTGCCAGCAGTTACTCGATAGGCCAGGTGGACTATGGCTACACCTTC. Translating it yields CASSYSIGQVDYGYTF.

The V call is TRBV11-2, the J call TRBJ1-1; D possibly corresponds to TRBD1 (6 bases). Trimming took off 2 bases at V and 3 bases at J, with 13 bases between the two ends. This CDR3 has 15 amino acids. Germline assignment: CDR1 SGHAT and CDR2 FQNNGV. The CDR3 spells CASSLRVRGDTEAFF. CDR3 coding DNA: TGTGCCAGCAGCTTACGAGTCAGGGGAGACACTGAAGCTTTCTTT.

CDR3 nucleotides: TGTGCCAGCAGCGTAGACTCAGGTCGGGGCACTGAAGCTTTCTTT. Its translation: CASSVDSGRGTEAFF. The J gene is TRBJ1-1, the V gene TRBV9; D not resolved. The germline CDR1 and CDR2 sequences are SGDLS and YYNGEE. This CDR3 comprises 15 residues. V lost 0 bases, J lost 4 bases, and 13 bases lay in between. The variable domain in full, with the rest retrieved from reference TRBV9 and TRBJ1-1, is DSGVTQTPKHLITATGQRVTLRCSPRSGDLSVYWYQQSLDQGLQFLIQYYNGEERAKGNILERFSAQQFPDLHSELNLSSLELGDSALYFCASSVDSGRGTEAFFGQGTRLTVV.

The CDR3 sequence is CASSLQGDTEAFF. The DNA of the CDR3 is TGTGCCAGCAGTCTACAGGGGGACACTGAAGCTTTCTTT. The V call is TRBV6-1, the J call TRBJ1-1; the match to TRBD1 covers 8 bases. This CDR3 contains 13 residues. Germline CDR1 and CDR2: MNHNS and SASEGT. V was clipped by 5 bases and J by 3 bases; unmatched bases: 2.

This chain uses TRBV6-5 with TRBJ1-4, with 7 positions matching TRBD1. Trimming removed 8 bases from V and 8 bases from J; junction bases left unmatched: 8. Germline V gene data show CDR1 as MNHEY and CDR2 as SVGAGI. This CDR3 comprises 13 residues. The CDR3 DNA reads TGTGCCAGCCGGACAGGAGGTTCCGAAAAACTGTTTTTT. Protein: CASRTGGSEKLFF.

The CDR3 is CASSPSGQAEQYF. CDR3 nucleotides: TGTGCCAGCAGTCCCTCCGGACAGGCTGAGCAGTACTTC. The chain couples TRBV28 to TRBJ2-7; TRBD1 aligns across 7 bases. This CDR3 is 13 amino acids long. The ends lost 5 bases at V and 7 bases at J; junction bases unmatched: 8. The germline CDR1 and CDR2 sequences are MDHEN and SYDVKM.

The chain employs TRBV2 and TRBJ2-2; 10 bases map to TRBD2. V lost 2 bases to trimming and J lost 0 bases; unmatched junction nucleotides: 3. This CDR3 contains 17 residues. Germline values: CDR1 SNHLY, CDR2 FYNNEI. The CDR3 loop is CASSEPSGGPNTGELFF. The DNA of the CDR3 is TGTGCCAGCAGTGAACCTAGCGGGGGACCGAACACCGGGGAGCTGTTTTTT.

The V gene is TRBV29-1, the J gene TRBJ1-2; 11 bases match TRBD1. V lost 4 bases to trimming and J lost 8 bases; unmatched junction nucleotides: 9. The CDR3 runs 14 residues. CDR1 and CDR2 (germline): SQVTM, ANQGSEA. CDR3 sequence reads: CSVGVGTGGDGYTF. The DNA for the CDR3 is TGCAGCGTTGGAGTTGGGACAGGGGGGGACGGCTACACCTTC.

V usage is TRBV4-2 and J usage is TRBJ1-2; TRBD1 matches at 9 bases. CDR3 length: 16 amino acids. The V segment lost 4 bases and the J segment 3 bases; nucleotides outside the gene matches: 9. In germline, CDR1 is LGHNA, CDR2 YNFKEQ. CDR3 bases: TGTGCCAGCAGCCCCCGGGACAGGGATCTCGACTATGGCTACACCTTC. This encodes CASSPRDRDLDYGYTF.

The chain is built from TRBV6-5 and TRBJ2-2; TRBD2 aligns across 11 bases. CDR1 is MNHEY and CDR2 is SVGAGI in the germline V gene. CDR3 length: 16 amino acids. V was pared by 4 bases and J by 7 bases, with 8 bases of the junction left unmatched. The CDR3 is CASSSTSGVRVGELFF. CDR3 bases: TGTGCCAGCAGTTCGACTAGCGGGGTGAGAGTCGGGGAGCTGTTTTTT.

The rearrangement joins TRBV6-5 to TRBJ1-6; tentatively, D is TRBD1 (5 bases). Germline lookup yields CDR1 MNHEY and CDR2 SVGAGI. V lost 8 bases and J lost 7, with 12 bases in between. This CDR3 contains 13 residues. CDR3 loop: CASHRSRNSPLHF. The CDR3 DNA follows: TGTGCCAGCCACAGGAGCCGCAATTCACCCCTCCACTTT.

This chain uses TRBV27 with TRBJ2-5, with 9 bases aligning to TRBD2. Trimming removed 4 bases from V and 5 bases from J; junction bases left unmatched: 8. The CDR3 loop spans 15 amino acids. From germline, CDR1 is MNHEY and CDR2 SMNVEV (reference sequence). CDR3 sequence (DNA): TGTGCCAGCAGTTGGAAGCGGGGGGCCCCCGAGACCCAGTACTTC. It yields the protein CASSWKRGAPETQYF.

V gene TRBV15 combines with J gene TRBJ2-5; unclear D gene. The germline V gene has CDR1 LNHNV and CDR2 YYDKDF (reference sequence). The CDR3 totals 13 residues. Trimming cost V 1 base and J 1 base, with 4 bases left between them. As DNA, the CDR3 is TGTGCCACCAGCAGAGCGGCCCAAGAGACCCAGTACTTC. It is translated as CATSRAAQETQYF.

The CDR3 DNA is TGTGCCAGCAGTTCCACTGGGCAGTACTTC. It is translated as CASSSTGQYF. The V call is TRBV6-4, the J call TRBJ2-7; D remains unclear. Between the trimmed V and J ends, which lost 5 bases and 9 bases, there was a span of 8 bases. Germline V gene data show CDR1 as MRHNA and CDR2 as SNTAGT. The length of the CDR3 is 10 residues.

This chain uses TRBV6-5 with TRBJ1-1; D is undetermined. The V and J ends lost 6 bases and 5 bases respectively, with 13 bases between them. From germline, CDR1 is MNHEY and CDR2 SVGAGI. The CDR3 runs 13 residues. CDR3 nucleotide sequence: TGTGCCAGCAGCACCACTCGGGATACTGAAGCTTTCTTT. Protein: CASSTTRDTEAFF.

CDR3: CAIGQTRQETQYF. The CDR3, as DNA: TGTGCCATCGGACAGACAAGGCAAGAGACCCAGTACTTC. This chain links TRBV10-3 with TRBJ2-5; D possibly corresponds to TRBD1 (6 bases). Germline CDR1 and CDR2: ENHRY and SYGVKD. The CDR3 totals 13 residues. Trimming took 8 bases from V and 2 from J, leaving 12 bases between them.

Only one count was recorded for this clone. Written as DNA, the CDR3 is TGTGCCAGCAGGCCGACCACAGCCCTAAGTAGTACCCAGTACTTC. It translates to CASRPTTALSSTQYF. The chain links TRBV11-2 to TRBJ2-5, with D hard to call. CDR3 length: 15 residues. The germline gives CDR1 SGHAT, CDR2 FQNNGV. Trimming left V 6 bases short and J 8 bases short, with 22 bases between.

This chain connects TRBV19 to TRBJ2-3, with 13 bases that match TRBD2. Germline assignment: CDR1 LNHDA and CDR2 SQIVND (reference sequence). This CDR3 comprises 18 residues. V trimming: 3 bases; J trimming: 0 bases; junction bases outside the gene matches: 6. Here the CDR3 DNA reads TGTGCCAGTAGTATTCGGACTAGCGGGGGACTAAGCACAGATACGCAGTATTTT. Its translation: CASSIRTSGGLSTDTQYF.

The chain couples TRBV6-1 to TRBJ1-2; D possibly corresponds to TRBD1 (5 bases). Germline V CDR1 and CDR2: MNHNS, SASEGT. This CDR3 is 13 amino acids long. V was shortened by 2 bases and J by 3 bases, with 7 bases between the two germline ends. The CDR3 loop is CASSEPGHYGYTF. CDR3 bases: TGTGCCAGCAGTGAACCGGGACACTATGGCTACACCTTC.

This clone has just a few counts. This chain links TRBV6-5 with TRBJ2-7, with D possibly matching TRBD1 (6 bases). CDR3 length equals 13 residues. V was clipped by 5 bases and J by 2 bases, with 10 bases between them. Germline-derived CDR1 and CDR2 are MNHEY and SVGAGI. The CDR3 reads CASSKTGAYEQYF. In DNA form, the CDR3 reads TGTGCCAGCAGTAAGACAGGTGCCTACGAGCAGTACTTC.

This chain joins TRBV27 and TRBJ1-6, with D possibly being TRBD1 (6 bases). The CDR3 is made up of 15 amino acids. Germline assignment: CDR1 MNHEY and CDR2 SMNVEV (reference sequence). Trimming removed 3 bases from V and 6 bases from J, with 12 bases in between. DNA for the CDR3: TGTGCCAGCAGTTTCGGGCGGGGGCTTAATTCACCCCTCCACTTT. It codes for CASSFGRGLNSPLHF.

Remarks on this clone: The junction departs from germline at one end; a sequencing error may be responsible. V usage is TRBV4-2 and J usage is TRBJ2-1; D uncertain. CDR3 length: 15 residues. Germline V gives CDR1 LGHNA, CDR2 YNFKEQ. The CDR3 region has the DNA TGTGCCAGCAGCAATGGAAACCCCGGCTACCATGAGCAGTTCTTC. Its translation is CASSNGNPGYHEQFF.

J is TRBJ2-2 and V is TRBV19, with D uncertain. V lost 5 bases and J lost 3, with 4 bases in between. CDR3 length: 12 residues. Germline CDR1 and CDR2: LNHDA and SQIVND (reference sequence). The CDR3 is CASSFYTGELFF. CDR3 nucleotides: TGTGCCAGTAGTTTTTACACCGGGGAGCTGTTTTTT. The entire variable domain, with the rest obtained from reference TRBV19 and TRBJ2-2, is as follows: DGGITQSPKYLFRKEGQNVTLSCEQNLNHDAMYWYRQDPGQGLRLIYYSQIVNDFQKGDIAEGYSVSREKKESFPLTVTSAQKNPTAFYLCASSFYTGELFFGEGSRLTVL.

The V and J genes are TRBV5-1 and TRBJ2-3, with D possibly being TRBD2 (6 bases). CDR1 is SGHRS, CDR2 YFSETQ, per germline. The CDR3 runs 13 residues. Deletions cut 4 bases from V and 5 bases from J, with 11 bases between. Here the CDR3 reads CASSPLARDTQYF. In DNA form, the CDR3 reads TGCGCCAGCAGCCCACTAGCAAGAGATACGCAGTATTTT.

V and J are TRBV6-6 and TRBJ2-7; 9 positions agree with TRBD1. The CDR3 runs to 15 residues. The J segment lost 7 bases and the V segment lost 4 bases, leaving 11 bases of the junction unmatched. Germline lookup yields CDR1 MNHNY and CDR2 SVGAGI (reference sequence). The CDR3 region has the DNA TGTGCCAGCAGTTCCCCGGGACAGGGTTTGTGGGAGCAGTACTTC. Translated, it gives CASSSPGQGLWEQYF.